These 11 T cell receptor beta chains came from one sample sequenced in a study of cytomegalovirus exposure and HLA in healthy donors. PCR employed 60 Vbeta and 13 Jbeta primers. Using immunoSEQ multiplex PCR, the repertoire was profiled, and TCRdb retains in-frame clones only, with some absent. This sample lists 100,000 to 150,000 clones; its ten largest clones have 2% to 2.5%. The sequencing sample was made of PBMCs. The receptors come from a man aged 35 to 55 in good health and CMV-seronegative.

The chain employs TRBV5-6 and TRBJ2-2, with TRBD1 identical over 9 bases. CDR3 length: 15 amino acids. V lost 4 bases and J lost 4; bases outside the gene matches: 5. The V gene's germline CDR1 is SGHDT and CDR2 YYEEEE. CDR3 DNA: TGTGCCAGCAGCCCCGGGACAGGGTTCACCGGGGAGCTGTTTTTT. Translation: CASSPGTGFTGELFF.

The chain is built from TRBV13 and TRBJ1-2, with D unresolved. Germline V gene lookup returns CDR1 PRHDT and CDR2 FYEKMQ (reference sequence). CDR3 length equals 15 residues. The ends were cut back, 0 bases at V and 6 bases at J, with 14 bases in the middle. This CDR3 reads CASSLGVRKRHGYTF. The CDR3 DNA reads TGTGCCAGCAGCTTAGGAGTTAGGAAGAGGCATGGCTACACCTTC.

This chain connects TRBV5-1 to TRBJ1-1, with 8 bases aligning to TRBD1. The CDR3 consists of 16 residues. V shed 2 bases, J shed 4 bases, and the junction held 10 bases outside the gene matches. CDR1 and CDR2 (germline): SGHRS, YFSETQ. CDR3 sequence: CASSLARGLSATEAFF. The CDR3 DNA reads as TGCGCCAGCAGCTTAGCCAGGGGGCTTTCGGCCACTGAAGCTTTCTTT.

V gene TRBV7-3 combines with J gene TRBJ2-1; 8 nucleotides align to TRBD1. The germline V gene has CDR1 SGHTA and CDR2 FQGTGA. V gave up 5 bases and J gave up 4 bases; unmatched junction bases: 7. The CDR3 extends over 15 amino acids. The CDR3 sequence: CASSADRELYNEQFF. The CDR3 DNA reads TGTGCCAGCAGCGCGGACAGGGAGTTGTACAATGAGCAGTTCTTC.

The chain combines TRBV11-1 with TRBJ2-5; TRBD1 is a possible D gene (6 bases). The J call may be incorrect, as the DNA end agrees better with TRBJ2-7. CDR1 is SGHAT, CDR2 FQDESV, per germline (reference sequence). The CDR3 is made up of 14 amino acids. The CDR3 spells CASSLEGGKYEQYF. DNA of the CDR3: TGTGCCAGCAGCTTAGAAGGGGGAAAATACGAGCAGTACTTC.

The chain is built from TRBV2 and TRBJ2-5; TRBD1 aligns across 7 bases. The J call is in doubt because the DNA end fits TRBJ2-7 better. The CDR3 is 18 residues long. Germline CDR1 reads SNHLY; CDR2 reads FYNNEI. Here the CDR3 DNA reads TGTGCCAGCAGTGAACAAGGCGGGTCGGTGACAGGGCACTACGAGCAGTACTTC. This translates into CASSEQGGSVTGHYEQYF.

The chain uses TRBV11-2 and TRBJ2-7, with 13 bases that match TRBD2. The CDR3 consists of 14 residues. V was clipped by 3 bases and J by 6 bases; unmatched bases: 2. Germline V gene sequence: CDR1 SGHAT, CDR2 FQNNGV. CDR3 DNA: TGTGCCAGCAGCTTGGGACTAGCGGGATCCGAGCAGTACTTC. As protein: CASSLGLAGSEQYF.

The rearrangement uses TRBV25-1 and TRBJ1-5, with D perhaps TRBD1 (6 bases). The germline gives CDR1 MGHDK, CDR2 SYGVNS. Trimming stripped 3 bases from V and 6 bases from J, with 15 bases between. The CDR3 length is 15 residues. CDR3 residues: CASSDRGGVGQPQHF. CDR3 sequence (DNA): TGTGCCAGCAGTGACCGAGGGGGTGTAGGTCAGCCCCAGCATTTT.

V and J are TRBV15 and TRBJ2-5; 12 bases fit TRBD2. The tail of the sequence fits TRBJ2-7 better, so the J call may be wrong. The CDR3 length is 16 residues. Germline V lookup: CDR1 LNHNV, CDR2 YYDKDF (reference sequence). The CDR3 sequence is CATSRTSTSGSYEQYF. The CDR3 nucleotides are TGTGCCACCAGCAGAACATCGACTAGCGGGAGTTACGAGCAGTACTTC.

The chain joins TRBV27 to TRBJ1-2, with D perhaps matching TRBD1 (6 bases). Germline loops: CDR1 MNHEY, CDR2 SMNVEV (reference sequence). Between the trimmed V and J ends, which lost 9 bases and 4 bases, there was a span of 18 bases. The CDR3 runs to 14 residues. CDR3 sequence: CASSRGPLSYGYTF. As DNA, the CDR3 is TGTGCCAGTTCCAGGGGACCCCTGAGCTATGGCTACACCTTC.

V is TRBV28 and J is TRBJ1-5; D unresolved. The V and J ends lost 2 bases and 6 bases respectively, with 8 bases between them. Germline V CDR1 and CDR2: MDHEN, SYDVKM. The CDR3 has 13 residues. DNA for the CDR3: TGTGCCAGCAGTTTACCGCGCGGTCAGCCCCAGCATTTT. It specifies CASSLPRGQPQHF.